These 20 T cell receptor beta chains were all obtained from the same sample, sequenced in a study of blood T cells in healthy people across ages. It was with a sample-barcoded 5' primer and a J-beta primer mix that a second PCR of roughly 7 to 12 cycles was run. A single record per CDR3 protein comes from TCRdb applying MiXCR to the 5' RACE reads. The sample holds approximately 730,000 distinct CDR3 sequences, roughly 47% seen once. Sequencing input: blood. The origin of the receptors is a woman aged 55 to 70 in good health.

The gene calls are TRBV9 and TRBJ1-2, with D perhaps TRBD1 (6 bases). V was shortened by 5 bases and J by 6 bases, with 17 bases between the two germline ends. The CDR3 contains 14 residues. Germline loops: CDR1 SGDLS, CDR2 YYNGEE. The CDR3, as DNA: TGTGCCAGCAGGGGAGGGGGGGACGCGGATGGCTACACCTTC. Its protein product is CASRGGGDADGYTF.

V and J are TRBV4-3 and TRBJ2-7, with D unclear. Trimming took off 0 bases at V and 0 bases at J, with 9 bases between the two ends. The germline gives CDR1 LGHNA, CDR2 YSLEER. The length of the CDR3 is 15 residues. The CDR3 region has the DNA TGCGCCAGCAGCCAAGAGCGGCAGGTCTCCTACGAGCAGTACTTC. Residues: CASSQERQVSYEQYF.

The chain carries TRBV28 and TRBJ2-5; tentatively, D is TRBD2 (5 bases). CDR3 length: 14 residues. Trimming removed 0 bases from V and 5 bases from J, with 10 bases in between. Per germline, CDR1 MDHEN and CDR2 SYDVKM. The DNA for the CDR3 is TGTGCCAGCAGTTTATGGAAAGAGGGTGAGACCCAGTACTTC. Protein: CASSLWKEGETQYF.

This clonotype has only a few counts. V gene TRBV3-1 combines with J gene TRBJ2-3; D possibly matches TRBD1 or TRBD2 (5 bases each). This CDR3 contains 16 residues. Germline CDR1 is LGHDT and CDR2 is YNNKEL (reference sequence). With 5 bases removed from V and 2 bases from J, the gap between germline ends came to 17 bases. CDR3 DNA: TGTGCCAGCAGCGAATCAGTCCTAGGGACCACAGATACGCAGTATTTT. Translated: CASSESVLGTTDTQYF.

The chain joins TRBV20-1 to TRBJ2-3; 7 nucleotides agree with TRBD1. This CDR3 region has 17 residues. The germline CDR1 and CDR2 sequences are DFQATT and SNEGSKA (reference sequence). J lost 0 bases, V lost 3 bases, and 12 bases had no gene match. The CDR3 DNA sequence: TGCAGTGCTAGTGGGGACAGCATTTCGACTAGCACAGATACGCAGTATTTT. This codes for CSASGDSISTSTDTQYF.

V gene TRBV6-2 or TRBV6-3 combines with J gene TRBJ1-6; the D gene is possibly TRBD1 (5 bases). CDR1 and CDR2 from the germline V gene are MNHEY and SVGEGT. The CDR3 contains 15 residues. The V and J ends lost 7 bases and 5 bases respectively, with 15 bases between them. In DNA, the CDR3 is TGTGCCAGCACCGAGAGAGGGGCAAATAATTCACCCCTCCACTTT. Translation gives CASTERGANNSPLHF.

The chain uses TRBV5-5 and TRBJ2-3; TRBD2 matches at 9 bases. Looked up from germline, CDR1 is SGHKS and CDR2 is YYEKEE (reference sequence). There are 16 residues in the CDR3. Germline trimming cut 0 bases from V and 1 base from J; bases unmatched to any gene: 3. The chain's CDR3 is CASSLGLAEGTDTQYF. The CDR3 nucleotides read TGTGCCAGCAGCTTGGGACTAGCGGAGGGCACAGATACGCAGTATTTT. Using reference TRBV5-5 and TRBJ2-3 for the parts outside the CDR3, the full variable domain is DAGVTQSPTHLIKTRGQQVTLRCSPISGHKSVSWYQQVLGQGPQFIFQYYEKEERGRGNFPDRFSARQFPNYSSELNVNALLLGDSALYLCASSLGLAEGTDTQYFGPGTRLTVL.

This clonotype has more than one count but fewer than ten. The chain recombines TRBV5-1 with TRBJ2-6, with D possibly TRBD1 on 5 matching bases. Between the trimmed V and J ends, which lost 0 bases and 2 bases, there was a span of 6 bases. The CDR3 is 15 amino acids. Germline V gene sequence: CDR1 SGHRS, CDR2 YFSETQ. CDR3 bases: TGCGCCAGCAGCTTGGGCAGGGCTGGGGCCAACGTCCTGACTTTC. Translation: CASSLGRAGANVLTF. The whole variable domain, filled in from reference TRBV5-1 and TRBJ2-6, reads KAGVTQTPRYLIKTRGQQVTLSCSPISGHRSVSWYQQTPGQGLQFLFEYFSETQRNKGNFPGRFSGRQFSNSRSEMNVSTLELGDSALYLCASSLGRAGANVLTFGAGSRLTVL.

The chain joins TRBV20-1 to TRBJ1-6, with D maybe TRBD1 (6 bases). Germline V gene sequence: CDR1 DFQATT, CDR2 SNEGSKA (reference sequence). V was cut by 6 bases and J by 7 bases, with 19 bases left in between. The CDR3 runs 15 residues. The CDR3 loop is CSAPLGGDQNSPLHF. CDR3 sequence (DNA): TGCAGTGCGCCGCTAGGGGGGGACCAGAATTCACCCCTCCACTTT.

This chain connects TRBV20-1 to TRBJ2-1; 7 nucleotides align to TRBD2. TRBJ2-7 explains the end of the DNA better; the J call may be wrong. CDR1 is DFQATT, CDR2 SNEGSKA, per germline (reference sequence). This CDR3 region has 15 residues. CDR3 sequence reads: CSARGQRGVYNEQYF. CDR3 nucleotides: TGCAGTGCTAGAGGTCAACGGGGGGTCTACAATGAGCAGTACTTC.

V usage is TRBV7-9 and J usage is TRBJ2-3; the match to TRBD2 covers 7 bases. The CDR3 extends over 18 amino acids. Looked up from germline, CDR1 is SEHNR and CDR2 is FQNEAQ (reference sequence). V was pared by 3 bases and J by 3 bases, with 15 bases of the junction left unmatched. CDR3 sequence: CASSLTRPWEGLTDTQYF. The CDR3 coding sequence is TGTGCCAGCAGCTTGACTAGGCCCTGGGAGGGTTTGACAGATACGCAGTATTTT.

The chain couples TRBV30 to TRBJ1-5, with no clear D. The CDR3 loop spans 14 amino acids. CDR1 GTSNPN and CDR2 SVGIG come from the germline V gene (reference sequence). Trimming shortened V by 1 base and J by 4 bases, and 11 bases separated the two germline ends. In DNA, the CDR3 is TGTGCCTGGAGTGAGAGAGGGCTAAATCAGCCCCAGCATTTT. Residues: CAWSERGLNQPQHF. Variable domain in full (rest from reference TRBV30 and TRBJ1-5): SQTIHQWPATLVQPVGSPLSLECTVEGTSNPNLYWYRQAAGRGLQLLFYSVGIGQISSEVPQNLSASRPQDRQFILSSKKLLLSDSGFYLCAWSERGLNQPQHFGDGTRLSIL.

This clonotype was seen a handful of times. The genes are TRBV25-1 and TRBJ2-3; TRBD1 agrees at 8 bases. The CDR3 is 16 amino acids. V dropped 3 bases and J dropped 0; count of bases not matched to a gene: 5. Germline CDR1 and CDR2: MGHDK and SYGVNS. CDR3 sequence reads: CASSDVQGASTDTQYF. CDR3 sequence (DNA): TGTGCCAGCAGTGACGTTCAGGGGGCGAGCACAGATACGCAGTATTTT. The full variable domain, rest sourced from reference TRBV25-1 and TRBJ2-3, is EADIYQTPRYLVIGTGKKITLECSQTMGHDKMYWYQQDPGMELHLIHYSYGVNSTEKGDLSSESTVSRIRTEHFPLTLESARPSHTSQYLCASSDVQGASTDTQYFGPGTRLTVL.

As regards this clonotype: At one end, the junction sequence differs from germline, possibly due to a read error. The chain is built from TRBV12-3 or TRBV12-4 and TRBJ2-7; a possible D gene is TRBD2 (6 bases). CDR3 length: 15 amino acids. DNA of the CDR3: TGTGCCGGCAGTTTAGGAGGGCCTTACTCCTACGAGCAGTACTTC. The encoded protein is CAGSLGGPYSYEQYF.

This clonotype was seen a handful of times. The CDR3 protein is CASSQDTGQGAGYGYTF. CDR3 in DNA: TGTGCCAGCAGCCAAGACACGGGGCAGGGGGCCGGCTATGGCTACACCTTC. V usage is TRBV4-2 and J usage is TRBJ1-2; 8 positions match TRBD1. The ends lost 0 bases at V and 4 bases at J; junction bases unmatched: 10. This CDR3 contains 17 residues. Germline lookup yields CDR1 LGHNA and CDR2 YNFKEQ.

A few counts support this clonotype. The genes are TRBV7-6 and TRBJ1-1; D perhaps matches TRBD1 (5 bases). Between the trimmed V and J ends, which lost 1 base and 1 base, there was a span of 13 bases. Germline CDR1 SGHVS, CDR2 FNYEAQ. The CDR3 is made up of 16 amino acids. The CDR3 nucleotides read TGTGCCAGCAGCTTAGGTAGTGGGGCAGCGAACACTGAAGCTTTCTTT. It codes for CASSLGSGAANTEAFF.

This clonotype was detected only a few times. This chain links TRBV10-3 with TRBJ1-2; D uncertain. The CDR3 totals 13 residues. The germline CDR1 and CDR2 sequences are ENHRY and SYGVKD. The V gene lost 4 bases and the J gene lost 4 bases, with 10 bases spanning the gap. CDR3 nucleotides: TGTGCCATCAGTGTCAGGACTTTCTATGGCTACACCTTC. Its translation is CAISVRTFYGYTF.

The V call is TRBV28, the J call TRBJ1-5, with 8 bases fitting TRBD1. Trimming cost V 3 bases and J 6 bases; bases outside gene matches: 13. Germline V gives CDR1 MDHEN, CDR2 SYDVKM. The length of the CDR3 is 17 residues. The CDR3 here is CASSFYAGGEGSQPQHF. The CDR3 nucleotides are TGTGCCAGCAGTTTTTACGCAGGGGGCGAGGGCAGTCAGCCCCAGCATTTT.

Worth noting for this clonotype: The junction shows a germline mismatch at one end, possibly a read error. V usage is TRBV12-3 or TRBV12-4 and J usage is TRBJ2-3; D remains ambiguous. This CDR3 is 12 amino acids long. CDR3 amino acids: CASNVATDAQYF. The CDR3 DNA follows: TGTGCCAGCAATGTGGCAACAGATGCGCAGTATTTT.

This clonotype was seen just once. The rearrangement links TRBV6-2 or TRBV6-3 to TRBJ2-1; D gene ambiguous. The CDR3 is 15 amino acids. The germline V gene has CDR1 MNHEY and CDR2 SVGEGT. Trimming removed 1 base at V and 0 bases at J, with 7 bases between. The CDR3 bases are TGTGCCAGCAGTTACTTTTCTAGCTCCTACAATGAGCAGTTCTTC. Its translation: CASSYFSSSYNEQFF.